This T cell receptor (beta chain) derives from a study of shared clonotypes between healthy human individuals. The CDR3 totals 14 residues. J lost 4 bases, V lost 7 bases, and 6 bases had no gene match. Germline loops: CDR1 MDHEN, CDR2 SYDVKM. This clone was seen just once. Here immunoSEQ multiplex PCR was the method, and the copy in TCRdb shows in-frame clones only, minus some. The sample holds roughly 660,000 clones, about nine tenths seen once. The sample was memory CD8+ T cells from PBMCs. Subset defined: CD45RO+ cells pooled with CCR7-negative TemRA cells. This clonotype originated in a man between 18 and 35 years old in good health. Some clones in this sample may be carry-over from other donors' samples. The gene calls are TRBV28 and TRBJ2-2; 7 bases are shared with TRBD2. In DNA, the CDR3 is TGTGCCAGCATGGGGTGGACTAGCACCGGGGAGCTGTTTTTT. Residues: CASMGWTSTGELFF.